The source of this T cell receptor (beta chain) is a study of blood T cell repertoires in COVID-19. Study-wide background: The United States, Italy and Spain supplied acute and convalescent COVID-19 samples. Sample material is recorded as cDNA or gDNA derived from T cells, B-cell-depleted T cells, or PBMCs.

Enrollment of patients from Seattle took place during active infection, with longitudinal follow-up. This clone was seen more than once but under ten times. After removal of 1 base from V and 6 bases from J, the junction contained 7 bases not matched to a gene. The CDR3 has 15 residues. Germline V CDR1 and CDR2: LNHNV, YYDKDF (reference sequence). Authors' methods: It was from reference gene primer amplification that nucleated cell counts were estimated. Method: immunoSEQ multiplex PCR; TCRdb's copy keeps in-frame clones and lacks some. That table supplies the V and J calls and clone size; D and trimming were determined from the DNA. The sample records some 60,000 clones, about 80% being singletons.

Material: peripheral blood. The clonotype comes from an elderly man with COVID-19, enrolled during active disease. The V and J genes are TRBV15 and TRBJ1-2; 8 bases match TRBD1. This CDR3 is CATSRGLAGGDGYTF. CDR3 bases: TGTGCCACCAGCAGAGGTTTAGCAGGGGGCGATGGCTACACCTTC.